The source of this T cell receptor beta chain is a study of post-analysis software for immune sequencing data. Overall study results and limits: Those samples that were prepared in the same batch co-clustered strongly by F measure. In patients, TRBV5-6, TRBV5-1 and TRBV20-1 belonged to about five TRBV segments found more frequently than in controls. Multiple sclerosis patients had significantly lower normalized Chao1 diversity than controls.

Prepared libraries of TCR beta cDNA carried unique molecular identifiers. TCRdb analysed the PCR reads with MiXCR anew, one entry per CDR3 protein. The table includes approximately 770,000 distinct CDR3 sequences, roughly 46% detected once. As concerns this clonotype: What it recognizes is unknown.

The CDR3 sequence is 13 residues long. The J segment lost 5 bases and the V segment lost 7 bases, leaving 7 bases of the junction unmatched. The chain joins TRBV12-3 or TRBV12-4 to TRBJ1-1, with 7 positions matching TRBD1. The sample taken for sequencing was blood. The TCR was taken from a girl aged 5-17 years with multiple sclerosis. CDR3 DNA: TGTGCCAGCAAAATGACAGGGATTACTGAAGCTTTCTTT. Its translation: CASKMTGITEAFF.